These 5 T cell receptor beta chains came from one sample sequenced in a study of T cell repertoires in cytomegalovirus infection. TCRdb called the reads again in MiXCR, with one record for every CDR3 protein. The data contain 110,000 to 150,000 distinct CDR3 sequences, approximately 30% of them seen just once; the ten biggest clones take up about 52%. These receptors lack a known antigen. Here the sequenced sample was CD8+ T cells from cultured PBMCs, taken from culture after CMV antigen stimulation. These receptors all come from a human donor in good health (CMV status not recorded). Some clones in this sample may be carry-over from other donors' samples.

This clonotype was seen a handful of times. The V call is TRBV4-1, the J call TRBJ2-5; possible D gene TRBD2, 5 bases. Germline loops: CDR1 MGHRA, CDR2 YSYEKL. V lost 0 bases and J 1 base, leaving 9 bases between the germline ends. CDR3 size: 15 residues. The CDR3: CASSQDTEGQETQYF. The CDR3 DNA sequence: TGCGCCAGCAGCCAAGACACAGAGGGCCAAGAGACCCAGTACTTC.

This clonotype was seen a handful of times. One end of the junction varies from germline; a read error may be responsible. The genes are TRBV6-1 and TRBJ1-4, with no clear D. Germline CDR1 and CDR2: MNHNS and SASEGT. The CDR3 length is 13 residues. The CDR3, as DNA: TGTGCCAGCAGGGAAGGGACTAATGAAAAACTGTTTTTT. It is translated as CASREGTNEKLFF.

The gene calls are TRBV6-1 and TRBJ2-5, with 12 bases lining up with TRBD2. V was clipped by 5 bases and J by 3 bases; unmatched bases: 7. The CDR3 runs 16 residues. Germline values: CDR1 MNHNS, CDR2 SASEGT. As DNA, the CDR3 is TGTGCCAGCAGTTATGAGACTAGCGGGGGAGAAGAGACCCAGTACTTC. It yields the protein CASSYETSGGEETQYF.

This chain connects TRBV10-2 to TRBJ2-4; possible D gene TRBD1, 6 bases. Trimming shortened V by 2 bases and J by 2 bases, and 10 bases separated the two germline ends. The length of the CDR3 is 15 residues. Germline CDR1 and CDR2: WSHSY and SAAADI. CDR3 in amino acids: CASSEGGLSKNIQYF. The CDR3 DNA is TGCGCCAGCAGTGAGGGGGGCTTGTCCAAAAACATTCAGTACTTC.

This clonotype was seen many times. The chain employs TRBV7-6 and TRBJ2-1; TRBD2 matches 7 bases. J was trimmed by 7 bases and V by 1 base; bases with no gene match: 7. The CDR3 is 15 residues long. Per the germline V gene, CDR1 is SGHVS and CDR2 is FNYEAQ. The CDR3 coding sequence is TGTGCCAGCAGCTTAGGGACTAGTCAGAATAATGAGCAGTTCTTC. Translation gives CASSLGTSQNNEQFF.